One and the same sample provided the 2 T cell receptor beta chains below, sequenced in a study of blood T cell repertoires in COVID-19 (dated by TCRdb to 2019 to 2021). The library relied on the immunoSEQ multiplex PCR assay. TCRdb's version of the immuneACCESS table is confined to in-frame rearrangements and falls short of the full clone set. An unresolved V gene accounts for under half of the shortfall where checked; the remainder is of unknown origin. Across this sample there are a few hundred thousand clones, with roughly 84% seen only once. The biggest ten clones account for approximately 0.99% of the sample. The sequencing sample was made of PBMCs or T cells enriched from blood (not recorded which). These receptors were collected from a woman in her 30s who had recovered from COVID-19.

The rearrangement joins TRBV19 to TRBJ1-1; unclear D gene. Germline assignment: CDR1 LNHDA and CDR2 SQIVND (reference sequence). CDR3 length equals 13 residues. The ends were cut back, 0 bases at V and 5 bases at J, with 7 bases in the middle. The DNA for the CDR3 is TGTGCCAGTAGTATAGATCGCGTTACTGAAGCTTTCTTT. Translation gives CASSIDRVTEAFF.

This clone has only a few counts. The rearrangement links TRBV10-2 to TRBJ2-1; 8 bases match TRBD1. Germline trimming cut 2 bases from V and 2 bases from J; bases unmatched to any gene: 2. CDR1 is WSHSY and CDR2 is SAAADI in the germline V gene. The CDR3 extends over 15 amino acids. This CDR3 is CASSEGQGTYNEQFF. The CDR3 DNA is TGCGCCAGCAGTGAGGGACAGGGAACCTACAATGAGCAGTTCTTC.